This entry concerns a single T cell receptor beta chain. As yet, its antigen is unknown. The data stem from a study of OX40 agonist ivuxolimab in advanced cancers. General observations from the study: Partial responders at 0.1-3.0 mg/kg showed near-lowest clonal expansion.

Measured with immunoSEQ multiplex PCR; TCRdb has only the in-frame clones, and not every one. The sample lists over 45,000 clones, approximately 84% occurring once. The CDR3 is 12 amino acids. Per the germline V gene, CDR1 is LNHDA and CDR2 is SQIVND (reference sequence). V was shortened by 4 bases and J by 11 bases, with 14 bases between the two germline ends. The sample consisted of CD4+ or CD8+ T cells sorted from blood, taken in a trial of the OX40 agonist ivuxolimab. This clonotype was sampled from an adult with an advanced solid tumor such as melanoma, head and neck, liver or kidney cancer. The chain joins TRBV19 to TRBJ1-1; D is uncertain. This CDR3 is CASSSYKTRAFF. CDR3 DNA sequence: TGTGCCAGTAGTAGCTACAAGACGCGCGCTTTCTTT. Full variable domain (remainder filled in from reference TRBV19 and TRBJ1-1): DGGITQSPKYLFRKEGQNVTLSCEQNLNHDAMYWYRQDPGQGLRLIYYSQIVNDFQKGDIAEGYSVSREKKESFPLTVTSAQKNPTAFYLCASSSYKTRAFFGQGTRLTVV.